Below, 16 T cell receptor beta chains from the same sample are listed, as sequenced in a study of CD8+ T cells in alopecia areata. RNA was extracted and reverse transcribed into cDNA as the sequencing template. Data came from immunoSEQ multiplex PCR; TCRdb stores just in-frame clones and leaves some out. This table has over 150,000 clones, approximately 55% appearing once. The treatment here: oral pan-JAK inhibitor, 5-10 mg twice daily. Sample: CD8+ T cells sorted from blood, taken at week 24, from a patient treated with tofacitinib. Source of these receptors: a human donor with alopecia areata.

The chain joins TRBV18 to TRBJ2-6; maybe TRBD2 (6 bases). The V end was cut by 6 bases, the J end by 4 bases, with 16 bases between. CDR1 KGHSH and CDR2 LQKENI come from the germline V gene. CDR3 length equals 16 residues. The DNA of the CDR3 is TGTGCCAGCTCTGAAAGGGACTTTGACGGGGCCAACGTCCTGACTTTC. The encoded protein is CASSERDFDGANVLTF.

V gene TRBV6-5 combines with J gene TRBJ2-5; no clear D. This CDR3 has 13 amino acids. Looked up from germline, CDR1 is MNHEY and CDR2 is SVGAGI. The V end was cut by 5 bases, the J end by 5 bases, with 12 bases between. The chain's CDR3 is CASSQIGWETQYF. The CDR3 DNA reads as TGTGCCAGCAGTCAAATCGGATGGGAGACCCAGTACTTC.

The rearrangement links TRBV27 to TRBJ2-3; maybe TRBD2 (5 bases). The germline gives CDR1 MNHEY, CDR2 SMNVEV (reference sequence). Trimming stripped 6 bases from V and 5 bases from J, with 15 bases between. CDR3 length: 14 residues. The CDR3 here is CASRGARARDTQYF. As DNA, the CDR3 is TGTGCCAGCAGGGGAGCGAGGGCTAGAGATACGCAGTATTTT.

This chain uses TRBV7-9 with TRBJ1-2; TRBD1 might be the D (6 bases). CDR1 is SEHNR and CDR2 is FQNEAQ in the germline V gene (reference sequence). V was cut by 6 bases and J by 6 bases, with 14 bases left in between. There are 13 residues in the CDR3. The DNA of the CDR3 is TGTGCCAGCAGACCCGGACAGCCGGATGGCTACACCTTC. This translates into CASRPGQPDGYTF.

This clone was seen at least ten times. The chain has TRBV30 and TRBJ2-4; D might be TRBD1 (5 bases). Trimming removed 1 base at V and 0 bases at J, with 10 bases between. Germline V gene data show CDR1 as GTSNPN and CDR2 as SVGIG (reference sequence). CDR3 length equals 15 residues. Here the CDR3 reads CAWSGGVLAKNIQYF. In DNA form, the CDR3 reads TGTGCCTGGAGTGGGGGCGTACTAGCCAAAAACATTCAGTACTTC.

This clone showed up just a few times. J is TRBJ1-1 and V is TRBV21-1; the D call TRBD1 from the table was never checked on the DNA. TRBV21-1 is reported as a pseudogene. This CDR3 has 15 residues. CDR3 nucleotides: TGTGCCAGCAGCAAGAGAGGGACAGTTGGCACTGAAGCTTTCTTT. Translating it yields CASSKRGTVGTEAFF.

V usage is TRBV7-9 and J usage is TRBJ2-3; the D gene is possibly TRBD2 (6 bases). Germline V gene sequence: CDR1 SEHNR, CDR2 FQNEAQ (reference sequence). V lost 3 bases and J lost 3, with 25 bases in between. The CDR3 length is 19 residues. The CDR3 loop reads CASSFPDFASAGGTDTQYF. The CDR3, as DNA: TGTGCCAGCAGCTTCCCTGACTTTGCTAGCGCCGGCGGGACAGATACGCAGTATTTT. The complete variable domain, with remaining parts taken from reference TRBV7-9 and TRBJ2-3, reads DTGVSQNPRHKITKRGQNVTFRCDPISEHNRLYWYRQTLGQGPEFLTYFQNEAQLEKSRLLSDRFSAERPKGSFSTLEIQRTEQGDSAMYLCASSFPDFASAGGTDTQYFGPGTRLTVL.

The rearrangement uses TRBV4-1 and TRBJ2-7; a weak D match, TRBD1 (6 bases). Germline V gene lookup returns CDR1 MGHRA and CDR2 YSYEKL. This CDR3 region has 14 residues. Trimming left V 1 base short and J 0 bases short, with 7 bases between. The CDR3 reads CASSQADSSYEQYF. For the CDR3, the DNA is TGCGCCAGCAGCCAAGCGGACAGCTCCTACGAGCAGTACTTC.

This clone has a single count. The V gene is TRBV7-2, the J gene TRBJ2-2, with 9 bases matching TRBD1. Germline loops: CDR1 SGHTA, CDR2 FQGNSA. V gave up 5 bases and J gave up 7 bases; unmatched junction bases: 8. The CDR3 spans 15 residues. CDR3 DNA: TGTGCCAGCAGCAGCGGGACAGGGACGGGCGGGGAGCTGTTTTTT. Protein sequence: CASSSGTGTGGELFF.

The CDR3 loop reads CASSQCGGETQYF. For the CDR3, the DNA is TGCGCCAGCAGTCAATGTGGGGGAGAGACCCAGTACTTC. V gene TRBV23-1 combines with J gene TRBJ2-5; D is possibly TRBD1 or TRBD2 (5 bases each). TRBV23-1 is an ORF, with its function uncertain. The CDR3 sequence is 13 residues long. Trimming left V 1 base short and J 4 bases short, with 7 bases between.

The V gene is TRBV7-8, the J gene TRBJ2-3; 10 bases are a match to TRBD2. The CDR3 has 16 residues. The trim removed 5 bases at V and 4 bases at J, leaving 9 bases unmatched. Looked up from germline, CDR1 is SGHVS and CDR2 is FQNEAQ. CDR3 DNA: TGTGCCAGCAGCGGGCAAAGCGGGGGGGCTGCAGATACGCAGTATTTT. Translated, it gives CASSGQSGGAADTQYF.

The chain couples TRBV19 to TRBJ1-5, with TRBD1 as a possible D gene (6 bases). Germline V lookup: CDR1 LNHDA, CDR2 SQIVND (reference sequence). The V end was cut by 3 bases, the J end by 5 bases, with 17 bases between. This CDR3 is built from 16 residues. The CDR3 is CASSIGGQIHHQPQHF. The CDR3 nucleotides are TGTGCCAGTAGTATTGGAGGACAGATCCACCATCAGCCCCAGCATTTT.

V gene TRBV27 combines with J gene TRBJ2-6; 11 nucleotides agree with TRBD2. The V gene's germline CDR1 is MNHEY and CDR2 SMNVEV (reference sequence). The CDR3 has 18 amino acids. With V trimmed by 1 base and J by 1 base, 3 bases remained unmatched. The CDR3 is CASSLFPSGGSGANVLTF. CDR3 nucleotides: TGTGCCAGCAGTTTATTCCCTAGCGGGGGGTCTGGGGCCAACGTCCTGACTTTC. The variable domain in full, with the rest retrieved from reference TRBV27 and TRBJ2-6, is EAQVTQNPRYLITVTGKKLTVTCSQNMNHEYMSWYRQDPGLGLRQIYYSMNVEVTDKGDVPEGYKVSRKEKRNFPLILESPSPNQTSLYFCASSLFPSGGSGANVLTFGAGSRLTVL.

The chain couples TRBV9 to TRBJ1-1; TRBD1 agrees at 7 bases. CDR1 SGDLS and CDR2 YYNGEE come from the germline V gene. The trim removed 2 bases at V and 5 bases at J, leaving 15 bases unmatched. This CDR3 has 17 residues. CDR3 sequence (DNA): TGTGCCAGCAGCGTGGATGAGAACAGGGGAAGGGAGACTGAAGCTTTCTTT. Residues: CASSVDENRGRETEAFF. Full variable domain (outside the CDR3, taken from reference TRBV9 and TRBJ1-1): DSGVTQTPKHLITATGQRVTLRCSPRSGDLSVYWYQQSLDQGLQFLIQYYNGEERAKGNILERFSAQQFPDLHSELNLSSLELGDSALYFCASSVDENRGRETEAFFGQGTRLTVV.

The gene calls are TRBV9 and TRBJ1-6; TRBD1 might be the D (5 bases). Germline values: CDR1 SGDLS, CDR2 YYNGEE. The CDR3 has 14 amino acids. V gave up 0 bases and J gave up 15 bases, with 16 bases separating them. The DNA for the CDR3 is TGTGCCAGCAGCGTAGCTGGTGAGCCCGGACACCTCCACTTT. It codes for CASSVAGEPGHLHF.

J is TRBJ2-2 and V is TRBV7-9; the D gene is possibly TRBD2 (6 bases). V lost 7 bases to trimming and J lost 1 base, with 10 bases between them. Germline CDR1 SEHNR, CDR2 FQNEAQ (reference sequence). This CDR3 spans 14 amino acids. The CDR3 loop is CASTSGENTGELFF. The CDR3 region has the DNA TGTGCCAGCACCTCGGGAGAGAACACCGGGGAGCTGTTTTTT.